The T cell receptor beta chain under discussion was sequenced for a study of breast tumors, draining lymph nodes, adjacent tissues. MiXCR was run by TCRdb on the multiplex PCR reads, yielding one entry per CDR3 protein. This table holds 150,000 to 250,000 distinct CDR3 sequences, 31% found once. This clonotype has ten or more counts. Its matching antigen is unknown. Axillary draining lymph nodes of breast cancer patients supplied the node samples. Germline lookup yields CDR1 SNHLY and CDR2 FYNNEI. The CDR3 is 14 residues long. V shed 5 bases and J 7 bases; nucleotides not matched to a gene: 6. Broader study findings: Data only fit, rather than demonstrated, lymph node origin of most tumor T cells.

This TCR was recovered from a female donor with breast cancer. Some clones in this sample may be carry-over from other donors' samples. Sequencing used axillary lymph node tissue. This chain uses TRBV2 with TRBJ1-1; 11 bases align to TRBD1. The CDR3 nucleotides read TGTGCCAGCAGTACGGACAGGGGGCATGGTGAAGCTTTCTTT. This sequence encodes CASSTDRGHGEAFF.